This TCR beta chain emerged from a study of early T cells in non-severe SARS-CoV-2 infection. Study-level background: With bulk RNA from unsorted whole blood as input, sequencing yielded unpaired chains. Study-wide points: Anti-spike CD8 responses were favored by VDJdb matching, which missed private and CD4 specificities.

The TCR library protocol attached unique molecular identifiers to the individual cDNA molecules. Each CDR3 protein gets one entry after TCRdb re-called the 5' RACE reads with MiXCR. The sample records about 90,000 distinct CDR3 sequences, roughly 12% being singletons. This clonotype was detected a few times. Antigen: not known. Germline V lookup: CDR1 MDHEN, CDR2 SYDVKM. The CDR3 spans 14 residues. V dropped 5 bases and J dropped 0 bases, with 8 bases sitting between them. The receptor was derived from an adult who was a healthcare worker with PCR-confirmed SARS-CoV-2 infection or an uninfected control (not recorded which). Material: whole blood, obtained at baseline. The genes are TRBV28 and TRBJ1-3, with D possibly being TRBD1 (5 bases). CDR3 bases: TGTGCCAGCAGTATAACAGGCTCTGGAAACACCATATATTTT. It is translated as CASSITGSGNTIYF.